Below, 6 T cell receptor beta chains from the same sample are listed, as sequenced in a study of cytotoxic CD8 clonotypes in ibrutinib-treated CLL (dated by TCRdb to 2020 to 2023). Libraries came from the immunoSEQ multiplex PCR assay. In TCRdb, the immuneACCESS table is reduced to in-frame sequences with V and J assigned. These tables do not hold every clone; where another copy was compared, an unresolved V gene accounts for under half, and the others remain unexplained. Within this sample are approximately 100,000 clones, with 50% to 65% of them counted one time only. The top ten clonotypes cover around 37% of the sample. This sample's time point label indicates: approximately 25 months on ibrutinib. The specimen comprised PBMCs, sampled after 24 months of ibrutinib treatment. These receptor sequences come from a human donor with chronic lymphocytic leukemia.

This chain links TRBV11-1 with TRBJ1-4; weak D call: TRBD1 (5 bases). The ends were cut back, 10 bases at V and 7 bases at J, with 13 bases in the middle. The CDR3 is 12 residues long. Germline lookup yields CDR1 SGHAT and CDR2 FQDESV (reference sequence). CDR3 protein: CATGDLGEKLFF. CDR3 in DNA: TGTGCCACGGGGGATCTTGGTGAAAAACTGTTTTTT.

J is TRBJ2-5 and V is TRBV27; 8 nucleotides line up with TRBD2. Germline V gene sequence: CDR1 MNHEY, CDR2 SMNVEV (reference sequence). CDR3 length equals 11 residues. V was pared by 8 bases and J by 5 bases, with 1 base of the junction left unmatched. The CDR3 sequence: CASASGETQYF. The CDR3 DNA reads TGTGCCAGCGCTAGCGGGGAGACCCAGTACTTC.

In its sample, this clone was seen once. V and J are TRBV19 and TRBJ2-1; possible D gene TRBD1, 6 bases. CDR1 and CDR2 from the germline V gene are LNHDA and SQIVND (reference sequence). This CDR3 has 14 amino acids. Trimming shortened V by 6 bases and J by 7 bases, and 16 bases separated the two germline ends. CDR3 amino acids: CASRGMGAVNEQFF. The CDR3 coding sequence is TGTGCCAGTAGAGGGATGGGGGCGGTAAATGAGCAGTTCTTC. The full variable domain, its missing parts supplied by reference TRBV19 and TRBJ2-1, is DGGITQSPKYLFRKEGQNVTLSCEQNLNHDAMYWYRQDPGQGLRLIYYSQIVNDFQKGDIAEGYSVSREKKESFPLTVTSAQKNPTAFYLCASRGMGAVNEQFFGPGTRLTVL.

This clone showed up just a few times. The genes are TRBV4-3 and TRBJ2-7; tentatively, D is TRBD1 or TRBD2 (5 bases each). Germline assignment: CDR1 LGHNA and CDR2 YSLEER. Trimming shortened V by 0 bases and J by 3 bases, and 12 bases separated the two germline ends. This CDR3 is 15 amino acids long. The CDR3 sequence is CASSQDIRAGYEQYF. CDR3 DNA sequence: TGCGCCAGCAGCCAAGATATCAGGGCGGGCTACGAGCAGTACTTC.

This clone appeared a few times. The chain has TRBV9 and TRBJ2-3; the D gene could be TRBD1 or TRBD2 (5 bases each). V was clipped by 3 bases and J by 2 bases, with 16 bases between them. Germline CDR1 reads SGDLS; CDR2 reads YYNGEE. The length of the CDR3 is 16 residues. CDR3 protein: CASSGGLEEDTDTQYF. The CDR3 DNA reads TGTGCCAGCAGCGGGGGGTTGGAGGAAGACACAGATACGCAGTATTTT. Full variable domain (outside the CDR3, taken from reference TRBV9 and TRBJ2-3): DSGVTQTPKHLITATGQRVTLRCSPRSGDLSVYWYQQSLDQGLQFLIQYYNGEERAKGNILERFSAQQFPDLHSELNLSSLELGDSALYFCASSGGLEEDTDTQYFGPGTRLTVL.

This clone was observed a few times. V usage is TRBV6-4 and J usage is TRBJ2-1; 11 nucleotides match TRBD2. This CDR3 is built from 19 residues. From germline, CDR1 is MRHNA and CDR2 SNTAGT. With V trimmed by 4 bases and J by 0 bases, 11 bases remained unmatched. The CDR3 spells CASSASGGMTISSYNEQFF. DNA of the CDR3: TGTGCCAGCAGTGCTAGCGGGGGGATGACAATTAGCTCCTACAATGAGCAGTTCTTC.